This TCR beta chain derives from a study of STAT3 mutations in large granular lymphocyte leukemia (dated by TCRdb to between 2018 and 2021). In terms of the full investigation: Canonical activating STAT3 mutations were detected in roughly half of the longitudinally sequenced T-LGLL patients. More than half of T-LGLL patients received one or more immunosuppressive therapy regimens, with hematologic response in roughly 41% of those treated. Serial deep sequencing of TCRbeta CDR3 and STAT3 was performed in patients with T-cell large granular lymphocyte leukemia to reconstruct clonal hierarchy and dynamics. From an initial cohort of 207 LGL patients, around 17 representative T-LGLL cases were picked for longitudinal TCRbeta and STAT3 sequencing. As controls, the study also included longitudinal sequencing of a couple of patients with natural killer LGL leukemia. Each patient was sequenced at an average of approximately 4.2 time points, ranging from 2 to 8 samplings.

TCRbeta libraries were sequenced on an Illumina MiSeq, averaging around 41,000 productive templates per sample. Multiplex PCR amplification was used to generate TCRbeta CDR3 libraries with the immunoSEQ assay. As for the authors' bioinformatics: Repertoire diversity was computed as previously defined, with values near 0 indicating extremely monoclonal samples. The source is immuneACCESS, and TCRdb retained only in-frame sequences with V and J called. Part of the clones is not carried over; for the studies checked, unresolved V genes explain less than half of this, and the remainder is unexplained. V and J calls plus clone size are reproduced from that table; the DNA served to infer D and trimming. This sample is represented by tens of thousands of clones; approximately 83% of them were singletons. Of the sample, about 13% falls within the top ten clones. The paper's findings and limits, for the study overall: Because codominant clonotypes persisted in some patients, a small but highly pathogenic clone may have been missed. TCR clonotype switching after therapy was seen in about 30% of the 18 patients, with all newly emerging clones being STAT3 wild type. At least one immunodominant TCRbeta clonotype was present in every T-LGLL patient, and multiple immunodominant subclonotypes appeared in about half of the T-LGLL patients. Because no samples were available when a clone first appeared, clonal expansion was inferred from samplings taken at other points. The linking of therapy response to changes in TCR clonal burden was complicated by variable intervals between samplings and differing treatment regimens. Several patients had a dominant TCR clone burden greater than the STAT3 mutant burden, which suggests that the STAT3 mutation arose secondarily within a clone that had already expanded.

To note about this clone: It has no known antigen specificity. No base quality information exists; no much larger clone differs at one position.

The germline V gene encodes CDR1 SGDLS and CDR2 YYNGEE. V and J are trimmed by 4 bases and 0 bases, and the gene matches miss 11 bases of the junction. From its cysteine to its phenylalanine, the CDR3 spans 19 amino acids. Only the CDR3 region is kept as DNA, spanning 57 bases read in frame from base 1. The same DNA, extracted from blood mononuclear cells, served for both the TCR sequencing and the STAT3 sequencing. The sample comprised peripheral blood mononuclear cells. The source is a man aged 60 to 69 with T-cell large granular lymphocyte leukemia. Some clones in this sample may be carry-over from other donors' samples. The age is the age at diagnosis. The sequence is built from TRBV9 and TRBJ2-6; a stretch of 9 junction bases matches TRBD2. CDR3 region: CASSPELAGVNSGANVLTF. Here is the DNA: TGTGCCAGCAGCCCAGAATTAGCGGGAGTCAACTCTGGGGCCAACGTCCTGACTTTC.